Detailed here is one TCR beta chain. This specimen belongs to a study of blood T cell repertoires in COVID-19. Study overall: The study drew acute and convalescent COVID-19 samples from the United States, Italy and Spain. The analysed material was cDNA or gDNA that came from T cells, B-cell-depleted T cells, or PBMCs.

Libraries were prepared by immunoSEQ multiplex PCR; TCRdb keeps only in-frame clonotypes and omits some of them. The table shows roughly 330,000 clones, with roughly 87% occurring only once. This CDR3 region has 13 residues. The germline CDR1 and CDR2 sequences are MGHDK and SYGVNS. Trimming cost V 6 bases and J 4 bases, with 10 bases left between them. Seattle patients were enrolled during active infection and followed longitudinally. Sequencing was done on a sample of peripheral blood. The TCR originated in a man aged 30 to 45 with COVID-19, enrolled during active disease. The chain recombines TRBV25-1 with TRBJ1-5; a weak D match, TRBD1 (5 bases). Here the CDR3 reads CASRGGQNQPQHF. For the CDR3, the DNA is TGTGCCAGCAGGGGGGGTCAGAATCAGCCCCAGCATTTT.